Listed below are T cell receptor beta chains from one sample, sequenced in a study of shared clonotypes between healthy human individuals. Here immunoSEQ multiplex PCR was the method, and the copy in TCRdb shows in-frame clones only, minus some. The table records more than 2 million clones, around 96% of them present only once. The source material was naive CD8+ T cells sorted from blood. The receptors come from a man in his late teens or twenties in good health. Both conserved end residues are part of each CDR3. A D gene is named only where the DNA matches it firmly. Size is omitted from some rows. Given values are once, few, many or a class for expanded clones.

v_gene: TRBV9
d_gene: -
abundance: -
j_gene: TRBJ2-1
CDR3aa: CASSVSASAYPSSYNEQFF
CDR3nt: TGTGCCAGCAGCGTCTCCGCTAGCGCCTATCCCAGCTCCTACAATGAGCAGTTCTTC

v_gene: TRBV2
d_gene: -
abundance: -
j_gene: TRBJ2-7
CDR3aa: CASSETTSYEQYF
CDR3nt: TGTGCCAGCAGTGAAACCACCTCCTACGAGCAGTACTTC

v_gene: TRBV4-1
d_gene: TRBD1
abundance: -
j_gene: TRBJ2-6
CDR3aa: CASSQDGQGVANVLTF
CDR3nt: TGCGCCAGCAGCCAAGATGGGCAGGGGGTGGCCAACGTCCTGACTTTC

v_gene: TRBV2
d_gene: TRBD2
abundance: -
j_gene: TRBJ2-7
CDR3aa: CASTAPGLAYEQYF
CDR3nt: TGTGCCAGCACCGCCCCCGGACTAGCCTACGAGCAGTACTTC

v_gene: TRBV14
d_gene: -
abundance: -
j_gene: TRBJ1-1
CDR3aa: CASSQFTEAFF
CDR3nt: TGTGCCAGCAGCCAATTCACTGAAGCTTTCTTT

v_gene: TRBV27
d_gene: TRBD2
abundance: -
j_gene: TRBJ2-2
CDR3aa: CASSPGLVGTGELFF
CDR3nt: TGTGCCAGCAGTCCCGGACTAGTGGGCACCGGGGAGCTGTTTTTT

v_gene: TRBV6-1
d_gene: -
abundance: -
j_gene: TRBJ1-1
CDR3aa: CASTRGGLNTEAFF
CDR3nt: TGTGCCAGCACCAGGGGCGGTTTGAACACTGAAGCTTTCTTT

v_gene: TRBV12-5
d_gene: TRBD2
abundance: -
j_gene: TRBJ2-4
CDR3aa: CASGWWLAVAKNIQYF
CDR3nt: TGTGCTAGTGGCTGGTGGCTAGCGGTAGCCAAAAACATTCAGTACTTC

v_gene: TRBV9
d_gene: -
abundance: -
j_gene: TRBJ2-2
CDR3aa: CASSSRLDGQNTGELFF
CDR3nt: TGTGCCAGCAGCTCACGCCTGGACGGCCAGAACACCGGGGAGCTGTTTTTT

v_gene: TRBV7-9
d_gene: -
abundance: -
j_gene: TRBJ2-2
CDR3aa: CASSLRGQENTGELFF
CDR3nt: TGTGCCAGCAGCCTTAGAGGACAAGAGAACACCGGGGAGCTGTTTTTT

v_gene: TRBV9
d_gene: -
abundance: -
j_gene: TRBJ1-2
CDR3aa: CASSVNSAAGYTF
CDR3nt: TGTGCCAGCAGCGTGAATTCAGCGGCCGGCTACACCTTC

v_gene: TRBV7-6
d_gene: -
abundance: once
j_gene: TRBJ1-6
CDR3aa: CASNPGEGPLHF
CDR3nt: TGTGCCAGCAACCCCGGGGAGGGACCCCTCCACTTT

v_gene: TRBV7-8
d_gene: -
abundance: -
j_gene: TRBJ2-3
CDR3aa: CASSLPSSTDTQYF
CDR3nt: TGTGCCAGCAGCTTACCCTCTAGCACAGATACGCAGTATTTT

v_gene: TRBV15
d_gene: TRBD2
abundance: -
j_gene: TRBJ2-2
CDR3aa: CATSPETPGTSGLGTGELFF
CDR3nt: TGTGCCACCAGCCCCGAAACCCCCGGGACTAGCGGACTCGGCACCGGGGAGCTGTTTTTT

v_gene: TRBV7-7
d_gene: TRBD1
abundance: -
j_gene: TRBJ1-3
CDR3aa: CASSLGSTGVRSGNTIYF
CDR3nt: TGTGCTAGCAGCTTAGGGTCCACAGGGGTGAGGTCTGGAAACACCATATATTTT

v_gene: TRBV13
d_gene: -
abundance: -
j_gene: TRBJ2-2
CDR3aa: CASSLGLIQTGELFF
CDR3nt: TGTGCCAGCAGCCTGGGGCTCATCCAAACCGGGGAGCTGTTTTTT

v_gene: TRBV19
d_gene: -
abundance: -
j_gene: TRBJ1-2
CDR3aa: CASGEFYGYTF
CDR3nt: TGTGCCAGCGGGGAGTTCTATGGCTACACCTTC

v_gene: TRBV7-9
d_gene: TRBD1
abundance: -
j_gene: TRBJ2-4
CDR3aa: CASSLGTGLAKNIQYF
CDR3nt: TGTGCCAGCAGCTTAGGGACAGGGCTGGCCAAAAACATTCAGTACTTC

v_gene: TRBV10-3
d_gene: -
abundance: once
j_gene: TRBJ2-7
CDR3aa: CAISDFGPAIDYEQYF
CDR3nt: TGTGCCATCAGTGATTTCGGCCCCGCCATCGACTACGAGCAGTACTTC

v_gene: TRBV10-2
d_gene: -
abundance: -
j_gene: TRBJ1-5
CDR3aa: CASSESRQGNQPQHF
CDR3nt: TGCGCCAGCAGTGAGTCGCGGCAGGGCAATCAGCCCCAGCATTTT

v_gene: TRBV9
d_gene: -
abundance: -
j_gene: TRBJ2-7
CDR3aa: CASSQSGALGYEQYF
CDR3nt: TGTGCCAGCAGCCAGTCCGGGGCCCTAGGTTACGAGCAGTACTTC

v_gene: TRBV7-9
d_gene: -
abundance: -
j_gene: TRBJ2-2
CDR3aa: CASSPEGTNTGELFF
CDR3nt: TGTGCCAGCAGCCCCGAAGGCACGAACACCGGGGAGCTGTTTTTT

v_gene: TRBV4-1
d_gene: -
abundance: once
j_gene: TRBJ2-3
CDR3aa: CASSQLTSSTDTQYF
CDR3nt: TGCGCCAGCAGCCAACTCACTTCTAGCACAGATACGCAGTATTTT

v_gene: TRBV4-3
d_gene: TRBD1
abundance: once
j_gene: TRBJ2-3
CDR3aa: CASSQVGQDQTDTQYF
CDR3nt: TGCGCCAGCAGCCAAGTGGGACAGGACCAAACAGATACGCAGTATTTT

v_gene: TRBV14
d_gene: -
abundance: -
j_gene: TRBJ2-2
CDR3aa: CASSLLTGELFF
CDR3nt: TGTGCCAGCAGCCTTTTGACCGGGGAGCTGTTTTTT

v_gene: TRBV27
d_gene: -
abundance: -
j_gene: TRBJ2-7
CDR3aa: CASSLGGTPFYEQYF
CDR3nt: TGTGCCAGCAGTTTAGGAGGGACCCCTTTTTACGAGCAGTACTTC

v_gene: TRBV30
d_gene: TRBD1
abundance: -
j_gene: TRBJ1-6
CDR3aa: CAWSTGTGGNSPLHF
CDR3nt: TGTGCCTGGAGTACGGGGACAGGGGGTAATTCACCCCTCCACTTT

v_gene: TRBV6-6
d_gene: -
abundance: -
j_gene: TRBJ2-5
CDR3aa: CASSYTDTEETQYF
CDR3nt: TGTGCCAGCAGTTACACTGACACGGAAGAGACCCAGTACTTC

v_gene: TRBV9
d_gene: -
abundance: -
j_gene: TRBJ2-3
CDR3aa: CASSVGGLSTDTQYF
CDR3nt: TGTGCCAGCAGCGTAGGGGGGTTAAGCACAGATACGCAGTATTTT

v_gene: TRBV2
d_gene: -
abundance: -
j_gene: TRBJ2-1
CDR3aa: CASSDFKAGSNEQFF
CDR3nt: TGTGCCAGCAGTGATTTTAAGGCAGGATCCAATGAGCAGTTCTTC

v_gene: TRBV27
d_gene: TRBD1
abundance: once
j_gene: TRBJ2-7
CDR3aa: CASSLTDRVEQYF
CDR3nt: TGTGCCAGCAGTTTAACGGACAGGGTTGAGCAGTACTTC

v_gene: TRBV2
d_gene: -
abundance: -
j_gene: TRBJ1-1
CDR3aa: CASNRPGFTEAFF
CDR3nt: TGTGCCAGCAATCGGCCGGGGTTCACTGAAGCTTTCTTT

v_gene: TRBV4-1
d_gene: -
abundance: -
j_gene: TRBJ1-1
CDR3aa: CASSQRGEDTEAFF
CDR3nt: TGCGCCAGCAGCCAGCGAGGGGAAGACACTGAAGCTTTCTTT

v_gene: TRBV28
d_gene: -
abundance: -
j_gene: TRBJ1-2
CDR3aa: CASNWSGGVGYTF
CDR3nt: TGTGCCAGCAATTGGAGCGGGGGCGTTGGCTACACCTTC

v_gene: TRBV6-1
d_gene: -
abundance: -
j_gene: TRBJ2-7
CDR3aa: CASSEGVDEQYF
CDR3nt: TGTGCCAGCAGTGAGGGTGTTGACGAGCAGTACTTC

v_gene: TRBV28
d_gene: TRBD1
abundance: -
j_gene: TRBJ1-4
CDR3aa: CASSWFRDRLFF
CDR3nt: TGTGCCAGCAGTTGGTTCCGGGACAGGCTGTTTTTT

v_gene: TRBV6-1
d_gene: -
abundance: -
j_gene: TRBJ2-5
CDR3aa: CASRPGREETQYF
CDR3nt: TGTGCCAGCAGGCCGGGCAGGGAAGAGACCCAGTACTTC

v_gene: TRBV28
d_gene: -
abundance: -
j_gene: TRBJ2-7
CDR3aa: CASSLTGMAEQYF
CDR3nt: TGTGCCAGCAGTTTAACTGGGATGGCAGAGCAGTACTTC

v_gene: TRBV6-1
d_gene: TRBD2
abundance: -
j_gene: TRBJ2-7
CDR3aa: CASSGGTSGASYEQYF
CDR3nt: TGTGCCAGCAGTGGTGGGACTAGCGGGGCGTCCTACGAGCAGTACTTC

v_gene: TRBV5-6
d_gene: -
abundance: -
j_gene: TRBJ2-2
CDR3aa: CASSLGENTGELFF
CDR3nt: TGTGCCAGCAGCTTAGGGGAAAACACCGGGGAGCTGTTTTTT

v_gene: TRBV27
d_gene: TRBD1
abundance: -
j_gene: TRBJ1-5
CDR3aa: CASSLDRGLQPQHF
CDR3nt: TGTGCCAGCAGTTTGGACAGGGGGCTTCAGCCCCAGCATTTT

v_gene: TRBV29-1
d_gene: -
abundance: -
j_gene: TRBJ2-2
CDR3aa: CSVVFTGELFF
CDR3nt: TGCAGCGTTGTTTTCACCGGGGAGCTGTTTTTT

v_gene: TRBV18
d_gene: -
abundance: -
j_gene: TRBJ2-7
CDR3aa: CASSVTSGRYEQYF
CDR3nt: TGTGCCAGCTCAGTTACCTCGGGGCGATACGAGCAGTACTTC

v_gene: TRBV5-6
d_gene: -
abundance: once
j_gene: TRBJ1-1
CDR3aa: CASSSPPGWGLNTEAFF
CDR3nt: TGTGCCAGCAGCTCCCCCCCCGGTTGGGGACTGAACACTGAAGCTTTCTTT

v_gene: TRBV30
d_gene: -
abundance: -
j_gene: TRBJ2-3
CDR3aa: CAWNSLRADTQYF
CDR3nt: TGTGCCTGGAACAGCCTGAGAGCAGATACGCAGTATTTT

v_gene: TRBV6-5
d_gene: TRBD2
abundance: -
j_gene: TRBJ2-1
CDR3aa: CASISGGGTEQFF
CDR3nt: TGTGCCAGCATCTCTGGGGGGGGTACCGAGCAGTTCTTC

v_gene: TRBV30
d_gene: -
abundance: -
j_gene: TRBJ1-5
CDR3aa: CAWSLGVDNQPQHF
CDR3nt: TGTGCCTGGAGCCTGGGGGTTGACAATCAGCCCCAGCATTTT

v_gene: TRBV4-1
d_gene: TRBD1
abundance: -
j_gene: TRBJ2-3
CDR3aa: CASSQDPGQSTDTQYF
CDR3nt: TGCGCCAGCAGCCAAGATCCGGGACAGAGCACAGATACGCAGTATTTT

v_gene: TRBV30
d_gene: -
abundance: -
j_gene: TRBJ1-4
CDR3aa: CAWSGAGGAWEKLFF
CDR3nt: TGTGCCTGGAGTGGCGCGGGGGGCGCATGGGAAAAACTGTTTTTT

v_gene: TRBV7-9
d_gene: -
abundance: -
j_gene: TRBJ2-2
CDR3aa: CASSSVDPGDNHTGELFF
CDR3nt: TGTGCCAGCAGCTCCGTAGACCCGGGGGACAACCACACCGGGGAGCTGTTTTTT

v_gene: TRBV27
d_gene: -
abundance: -
j_gene: TRBJ2-5
CDR3aa: CASSPVGVLRETQYF
CDR3nt: TGTGCCAGCAGTCCCGTGGGGGTGCTGAGAGAGACCCAGTACTTC

v_gene: TRBV30
d_gene: -
abundance: -
j_gene: TRBJ2-1
CDR3aa: CAWSRGNEQFF
CDR3nt: TGTGCCTGGAGTCGAGGCAATGAGCAGTTCTTC

v_gene: TRBV6-4
d_gene: -
abundance: -
j_gene: TRBJ2-1
CDR3aa: CASSDWKRPGQGLYNEQFF
CDR3nt: TGTGCCAGCAGTGACTGGAAACGACCAGGGCAGGGGCTTTACAATGAGCAGTTCTTC

v_gene: TRBV2
d_gene: TRBD2
abundance: -
j_gene: TRBJ2-3
CDR3aa: CASGGLAGVSDTQYF
CDR3nt: TGTGCCAGCGGAGGACTAGCGGGAGTCTCAGATACGCAGTATTTT

v_gene: TRBV9
d_gene: -
abundance: -
j_gene: TRBJ1-2
CDR3aa: CASSLGQHSYGYTF
CDR3nt: TGTGCCAGCAGCCTCGGACAGCATAGCTATGGCTACACCTTC